This record looks at one T cell receptor (beta chain) sequence and its context. This sample is drawn from a study of T cell responses to AZD1222 COVID-19 vaccine. TCRdb's copy holds only in-frame clones and misses some; the assay was immunoSEQ multiplex PCR. Found here are some 90,000 clones, 80% to 90% of them singletons; the top ten hold around 8.2%. This sample comprised peripheral blood, obtained on day 0 of AZD1222 vaccination. The receptor comes from an adult in good health.

CDR3 protein: CATSPQGGYEQYF. DNA for the CDR3: TGTGCCACCAGCCCGCAAGGGGGCTACGAGCAGTACTTC. The chain joins TRBV15 to TRBJ2-7; D perhaps matches TRBD1 (6 bases). The length of the CDR3 is 13 residues. Per germline, CDR1 LNHNV and CDR2 YYDKDF (reference sequence). The V gene lost 5 bases and the J gene lost 3 bases, with 11 bases spanning the gap.